These 15 T cell receptor beta chains came from one sample sequenced in a study of patients and donors after allogeneic stem cell transplantation. TCRdb used MiXCR to reprocess the RT-PCR reads, holding one entry per CDR3 protein. Of some 230,000 distinct CDR3 sequences listed, 11% to 15% were seen once; the top ten hold around a tenth. Sequencing was performed on blood, either unsorted or a sorted T cell fraction (not recorded which). These receptors originate from a human donor who was either an allogeneic HSCT recipient or a stem cell or donor lymphocyte infusion donor (not recorded which). It is not recorded whose cells these are; they may come from a transplant donor.

This clonotype has just a few counts. V gene TRBV20-1 combines with J gene TRBJ2-3, with TRBD1 identical over 8 bases. The CDR3 is 14 residues long. V shed 3 bases and J 4 bases; nucleotides not matched to a gene: 6. Per the germline V gene, CDR1 is DFQATT and CDR2 is SNEGSKA (reference sequence). The CDR3 region is CSASVTGVADTQYF. The CDR3 DNA reads as TGCAGTGCTAGCGTGACAGGGGTGGCAGATACGCAGTATTTT.

This clonotype was seen a few times. The chain carries TRBV27 and TRBJ1-6; D gene unclear. Germline CDR1 and CDR2: MNHEY and SMNVEV (reference sequence). Trimming took off 2 bases at V and 5 bases at J, with 7 bases between the two ends. CDR3 length equals 14 residues. Here the CDR3 reads CASSLTVNNSPLHF. CDR3 sequence (DNA): TGTGCCAGCAGTTTAACCGTTAATAATTCACCCCTCCACTTT.

The chain recombines TRBV5-1 with TRBJ1-2; TRBD1 matches at 9 bases. Unmatched junction bases numbered 13, after V lost 6 bases and J lost 4 bases. Germline-derived CDR1 and CDR2 are SGHRS and YFSETQ. This CDR3 has 16 residues. The CDR3 sequence is CASTVNPGTGLYGYTF. CDR3 bases: TGCGCCAGCACCGTAAATCCCGGGACAGGGCTCTATGGCTACACCTTC.

This clonotype has just a few counts. The rearrangement links TRBV6-1 to TRBJ1-1; 8 nucleotides align to TRBD1. V trimming: 6 bases; J trimming: 2 bases; junction bases outside the gene matches: 14. Germline lookup yields CDR1 MNHNS and CDR2 SASEGT. The CDR3 is made up of 17 amino acids. The CDR3 protein is CASSHQVQGDINTEAFF. The CDR3 nucleotides are TGTGCCAGCAGCCACCAGGTACAGGGGGATATCAACACTGAAGCTTTCTTT.

This clonotype was seen a few times. The chain carries TRBV5-1 and TRBJ2-4, with 10 bases fitting TRBD2. Germline-derived CDR1 and CDR2 are SGHRS and YFSETQ. There are 19 residues in the CDR3. With V trimmed by 0 bases and J by 3 bases, 12 bases remained unmatched. CDR3 DNA: TGCGCCAGCAGCTTGGGGGCCAGCGGGAGGGATAGAGGCAAAAACATTCAGTACTTC. Its protein product is CASSLGASGRDRGKNIQYF.

This clonotype has only a few counts. V is TRBV7-6 and J is TRBJ2-7; 9 nucleotides line up with TRBD2. Per germline, CDR1 SGHVS and CDR2 FNYEAQ. The V and J ends lost 1 base and 5 bases, in that order; junction bases with no gene match: 6. This CDR3 spans 15 amino acids. CDR3 DNA sequence: TGTGCCAGCAGCTTAGGAGGGACTAGCCTCGACGAGCAGTACTTC. Its translation is CASSLGGTSLDEQYF.

This clonotype occurred a few times. The chain uses TRBV19 and TRBJ2-1; 9 positions agree with TRBD1. Germline V lookup: CDR1 LNHDA, CDR2 SQIVND (reference sequence). CDR3 size: 15 residues. J lost 1 base, V lost 6 bases, and 4 bases had no gene match. CDR3 protein: CASRPGQGSYNEQFF. DNA of the CDR3: TGTGCCAGTAGACCGGGACAGGGATCCTACAATGAGCAGTTCTTC.

In its sample, this clonotype was seen many times. The chain combines TRBV7-6 with TRBJ2-2; D not certain. V was cut by 3 bases and J by 1 base, with 6 bases left in between. CDR1 is SGHVS, CDR2 FNYEAQ, per germline. The CDR3 spans 14 residues. The CDR3 bases are TGTGCCAGCAGCTTGGTCAGGAACACCGGGGAGCTGTTTTTT. Amino acids: CASSLVRNTGELFF.

The rearrangement uses TRBV9 and TRBJ2-3; 9 bases are a match to TRBD1. The V segment lost 4 bases and the J segment 2 bases; nucleotides outside the gene matches: 8. This CDR3 has 16 amino acids. CDR1 and CDR2 (germline): SGDLS, YYNGEE. The CDR3: CASSLWDREPTDTQYF. The CDR3 DNA follows: TGTGCCAGCAGCCTCTGGGACAGGGAACCCACAGATACGCAGTATTTT. Supplemented by reference TRBV9 and TRBJ2-3, the full variable domain reads DSGVTQTPKHLITATGQRVTLRCSPRSGDLSVYWYQQSLDQGLQFLIQYYNGEERAKGNILERFSAQQFPDLHSELNLSSLELGDSALYFCASSLWDREPTDTQYFGPGTRLTVL.

In its sample, this clonotype was seen a few times. The rearrangement uses TRBV24-1 and TRBJ1-2; 9 bases align to TRBD1. V dropped 5 bases and J dropped 3; count of bases not matched to a gene: 6. Germline V CDR1 and CDR2: KGHDR, SFDVKD. The CDR3 loop spans 15 amino acids. The CDR3: CATSGWTGADYGYTF. CDR3 nucleotide sequence: TGTGCCACCAGTGGCTGGACAGGGGCGGACTATGGCTACACCTTC.

The chain couples TRBV3-1 to TRBJ2-5; D not certain. Trimming took off 1 base at V and 2 bases at J, with 14 bases between the two ends. Germline V gene lookup returns CDR1 LGHDT and CDR2 YNNKEL (reference sequence). The CDR3 loop spans 16 amino acids. CDR3 in DNA: TGTGCCAGCAGCCAAGGGCTTATAGAGCAGCAAGAGACCCAGTACTTC. It specifies CASSQGLIEQQETQYF.

This clonotype was detected only a few times. V usage is TRBV2 and J usage is TRBJ2-7, with TRBD1 matching over 7 bases. The V segment lost 6 bases and the J segment 0 bases; nucleotides outside the gene matches: 5. Germline loops: CDR1 SNHLY, CDR2 FYNNEI. This CDR3 is built from 14 residues. The CDR3 DNA reads TGTGCCAGCAGCCGGGACAGCTTCTCCTACGAGCAGTACTTC. Translating it yields CASSRDSFSYEQYF. Full variable domain (rest looked up from reference TRBV2 and TRBJ2-7): EPEVTQTPSHQVTQMGQEVILRCVPISNHLYFYWYRQILGQKVEFLVSFYNNEISEKSEIFDDQFSVERPDGSNFTLKIRSTKLEDSAMYFCASSRDSFSYEQYFGPGTRLTVT.

The chain employs TRBV6-1 and TRBJ2-3; 12 nucleotides agree with TRBD2. V was pared by 6 bases and J by 4 bases, with 8 bases of the junction left unmatched. This CDR3 spans 16 amino acids. CDR1 and CDR2 (germline): MNHNS, SASEGT. CDR3 DNA sequence: TGTGCCAGCAGCCGGGGACTAGCGGGTGTTTCAGATACGCAGTATTTT. It translates to CASSRGLAGVSDTQYF.

This clonotype came up a few times. The DNA of the CDR3 is TGTGCCAGCTCACGGCAGGGCTTGAGTTCACCCCTCCACTTT. Translation: CASSRQGLSSPLHF. The rearrangement uses TRBV18 and TRBJ1-6; the D gene is possibly TRBD1 (5 bases). Germline V gene lookup returns CDR1 KGHSH and CDR2 LQKENI. This CDR3 has 14 amino acids. Trimming pared 4 bases from V and 9 bases from J, leaving 13 bases between.

The chain combines TRBV3-1 with TRBJ2-7; D might be TRBD1 (5 bases). Germline V gene lookup returns CDR1 LGHDT and CDR2 YNNKEL (reference sequence). V lost 3 bases and J lost 4, with 13 bases in between. The CDR3 consists of 14 residues. CDR3 amino acids: CASSHQTAGYEQYF. The DNA of the CDR3 is TGTGCCAGCAGCCATCAGACAGCAGGGTACGAGCAGTACTTC.